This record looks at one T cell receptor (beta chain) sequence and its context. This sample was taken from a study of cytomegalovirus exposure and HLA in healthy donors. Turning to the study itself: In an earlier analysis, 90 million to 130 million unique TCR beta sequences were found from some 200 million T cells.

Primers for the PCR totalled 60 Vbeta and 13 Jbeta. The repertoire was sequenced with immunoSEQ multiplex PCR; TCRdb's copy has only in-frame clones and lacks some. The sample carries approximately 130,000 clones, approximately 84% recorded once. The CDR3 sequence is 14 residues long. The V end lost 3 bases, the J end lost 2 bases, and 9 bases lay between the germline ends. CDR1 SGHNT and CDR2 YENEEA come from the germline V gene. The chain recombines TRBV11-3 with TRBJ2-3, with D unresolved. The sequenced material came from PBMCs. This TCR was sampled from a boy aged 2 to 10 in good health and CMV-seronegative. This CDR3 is CASSLGSVTDTQYF. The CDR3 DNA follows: TGTGCCAGCAGCTTGGGCTCGGTCACAGATACGCAGTATTTT.